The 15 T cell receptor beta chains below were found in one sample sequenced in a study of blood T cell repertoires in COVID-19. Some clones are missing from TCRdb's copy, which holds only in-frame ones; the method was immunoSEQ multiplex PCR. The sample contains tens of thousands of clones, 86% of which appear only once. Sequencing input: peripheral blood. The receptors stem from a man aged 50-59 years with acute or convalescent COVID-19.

CDR3 sequence: CASKRTVNEKLFF. CDR3 nucleotides: TGTGCCAGCAAAAGGACAGTTAATGAAAAACTGTTTTTT. The rearrangement uses TRBV6-5 and TRBJ1-4; D perhaps matches TRBD1 (6 bases). Germline V gene lookup returns CDR1 MNHEY and CDR2 SVGAGI. The CDR3 spans 13 residues. Trimming removed 7 bases from V and 4 bases from J, with 10 bases in between.

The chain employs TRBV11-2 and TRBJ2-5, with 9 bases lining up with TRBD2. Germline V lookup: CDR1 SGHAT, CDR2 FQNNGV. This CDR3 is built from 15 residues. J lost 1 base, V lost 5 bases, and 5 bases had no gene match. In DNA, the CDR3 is TGTGCCAGCAGCCCAGGGACTAGCCCCCAAGAGACCCAGTACTTC. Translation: CASSPGTSPQETQYF.

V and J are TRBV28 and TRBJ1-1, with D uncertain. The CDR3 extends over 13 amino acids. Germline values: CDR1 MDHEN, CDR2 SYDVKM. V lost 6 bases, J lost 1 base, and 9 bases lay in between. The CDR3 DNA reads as TGTGCCAGCAGGATTGCGCAGAACACTGAAGCTTTCTTT. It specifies CASRIAQNTEAFF.

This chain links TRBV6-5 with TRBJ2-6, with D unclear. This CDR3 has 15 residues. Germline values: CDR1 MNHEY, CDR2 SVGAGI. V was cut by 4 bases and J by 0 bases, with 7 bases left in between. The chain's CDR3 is CASSSQASGANVLTF. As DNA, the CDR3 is TGTGCCAGCAGTTCCCAGGCCTCTGGGGCCAACGTCCTGACTTTC.

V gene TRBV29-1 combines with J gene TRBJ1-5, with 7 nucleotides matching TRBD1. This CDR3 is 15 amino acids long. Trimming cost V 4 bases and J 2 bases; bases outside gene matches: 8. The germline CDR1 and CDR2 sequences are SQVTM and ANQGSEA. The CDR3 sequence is CSVGNRGGGNQPQHF. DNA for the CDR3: TGCAGCGTTGGGAACAGGGGAGGAGGCAATCAGCCCCAGCATTTT. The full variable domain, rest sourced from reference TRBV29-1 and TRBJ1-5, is SAVISQKPSRDICQRGTSLTIQCQVDSQVTMMFWYRQQPGQSLTLIATANQGSEATYESGFVIDKFPISRPNLTFSTLTVSNMSPEDSSIYLCSVGNRGGGNQPQHFGDGTRLSIL.

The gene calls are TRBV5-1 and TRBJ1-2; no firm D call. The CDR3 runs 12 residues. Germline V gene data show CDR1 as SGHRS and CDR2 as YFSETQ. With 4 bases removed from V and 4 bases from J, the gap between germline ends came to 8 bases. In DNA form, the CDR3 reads TGCGCCAGCAGCCCCCCGGGCTATGGCTACACCTTC. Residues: CASSPPGYGYTF.

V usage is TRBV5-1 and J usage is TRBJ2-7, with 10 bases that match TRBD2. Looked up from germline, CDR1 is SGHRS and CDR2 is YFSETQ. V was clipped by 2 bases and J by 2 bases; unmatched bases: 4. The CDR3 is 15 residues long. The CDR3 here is CASSFVAGGTYEQYF. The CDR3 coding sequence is TGCGCCAGCAGCTTCGTAGCGGGGGGTACCTACGAGCAGTACTTC. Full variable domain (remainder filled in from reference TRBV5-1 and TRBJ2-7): KAGVTQTPRYLIKTRGQQVTLSCSPISGHRSVSWYQQTPGQGLQFLFEYFSETQRNKGNFPGRFSGRQFSNSRSEMNVSTLELGDSALYLCASSFVAGGTYEQYFGPGTRLTVT.

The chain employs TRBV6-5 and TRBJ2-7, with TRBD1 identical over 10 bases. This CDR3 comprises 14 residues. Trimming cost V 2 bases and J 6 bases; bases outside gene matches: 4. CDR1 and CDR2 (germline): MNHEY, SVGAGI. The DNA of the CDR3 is TGTGCCAGCAGTTACAGAGACAGGGGGCTCGAGCAGTACTTC. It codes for CASSYRDRGLEQYF.

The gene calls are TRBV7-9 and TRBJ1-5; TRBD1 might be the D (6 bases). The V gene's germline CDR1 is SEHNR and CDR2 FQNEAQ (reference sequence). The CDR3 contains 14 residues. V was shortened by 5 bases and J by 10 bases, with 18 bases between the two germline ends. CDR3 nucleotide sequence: TGTGCCAGCAGCCTCGAACAGGGTCCATATCCCCAGCATTTT. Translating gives CASSLEQGPYPQHF.

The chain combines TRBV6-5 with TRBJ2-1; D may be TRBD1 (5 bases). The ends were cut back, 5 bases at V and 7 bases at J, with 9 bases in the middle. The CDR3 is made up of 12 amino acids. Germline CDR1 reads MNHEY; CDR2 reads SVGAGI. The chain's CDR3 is CASSPGKNEQFF. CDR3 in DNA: TGTGCCAGCAGTCCAGGGAAGAATGAGCAGTTCTTC.

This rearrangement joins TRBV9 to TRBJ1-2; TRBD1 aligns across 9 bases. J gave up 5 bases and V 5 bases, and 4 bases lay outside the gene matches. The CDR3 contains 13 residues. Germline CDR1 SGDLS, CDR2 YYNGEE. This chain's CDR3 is CASRAGTGYGYTF. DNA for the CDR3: TGTGCCAGCAGAGCCGGGACAGGGTATGGCTACACCTTC. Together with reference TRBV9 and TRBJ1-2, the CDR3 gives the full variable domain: DSGVTQTPKHLITATGQRVTLRCSPRSGDLSVYWYQQSLDQGLQFLIQYYNGEERAKGNILERFSAQQFPDLHSELNLSSLELGDSALYFCASRAGTGYGYTFGSGTRLTVV.

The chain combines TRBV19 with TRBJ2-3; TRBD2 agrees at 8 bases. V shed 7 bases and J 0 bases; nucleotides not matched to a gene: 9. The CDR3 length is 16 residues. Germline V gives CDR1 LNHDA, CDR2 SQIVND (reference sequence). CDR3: CASTPGRGASTDTQYF. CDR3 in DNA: TGTGCCAGTACCCCCGGGAGGGGGGCTAGCACAGATACGCAGTATTTT.

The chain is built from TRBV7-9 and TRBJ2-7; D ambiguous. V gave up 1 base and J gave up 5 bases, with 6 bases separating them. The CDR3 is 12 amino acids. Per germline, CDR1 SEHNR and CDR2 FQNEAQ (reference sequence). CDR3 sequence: CASSLDLHEQYF. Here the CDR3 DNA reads TGTGCCAGCAGCTTAGATCTCCACGAGCAGTACTTC.

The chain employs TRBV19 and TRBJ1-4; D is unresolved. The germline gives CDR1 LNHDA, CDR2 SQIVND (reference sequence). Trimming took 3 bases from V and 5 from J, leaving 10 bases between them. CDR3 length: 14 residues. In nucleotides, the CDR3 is TGTGCCAGTAGTATCATGGGCCTGAATGAAAAACTGTTTTTT. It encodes CASSIMGLNEKLFF.

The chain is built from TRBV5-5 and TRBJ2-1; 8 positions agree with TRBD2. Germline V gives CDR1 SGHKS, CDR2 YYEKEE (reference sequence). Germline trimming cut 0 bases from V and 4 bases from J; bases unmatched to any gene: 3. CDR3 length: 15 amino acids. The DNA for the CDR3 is TGTGCCAGCAGCTTGGTTGGCGGGAGGTACAATGAGCAGTTCTTC. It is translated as CASSLVGGRYNEQFF. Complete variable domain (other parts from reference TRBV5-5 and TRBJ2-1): DAGVTQSPTHLIKTRGQQVTLRCSPISGHKSVSWYQQVLGQGPQFIFQYYEKEERGRGNFPDRFSARQFPNYSSELNVNALLLGDSALYLCASSLVGGRYNEQFFGPGTRLTVL.